This record concerns one T cell receptor (beta chain) sequence. This may come from a read error, since a much larger clone is one base off. The template was RNA from unsorted bulk tissue. Chemotherapy-naive patients with new lung cancer underwent thoracic surgery in China, August–late 2014. These data are taken from a study of tumor and adjacent non-tumor tissue in lung cancer. Study-level information: There were fewer than 15 adenocarcinoma, a couple of squamous cell carcinoma and 1 small cell lung cancer cases. Each sample yielded 3.5 million to 4.5 million productive TCRbeta reads on average.

Germline V gives CDR1 DFQATT, CDR2 SNEGSKA (reference sequence). The CDR3 totals 14 residues. V lost 4 bases, J lost 3 bases, and 15 bases lay in between. Three rounds of nested PCR, following a modified ARM-PCR protocol, produced the TCRbeta library. TCRdb re-called the multiplex PCR reads with MiXCR, one entry per CDR3 protein. The sample lists under 150,000 distinct CDR3 sequences; roughly 64% were seen once. J is TRBJ1-2 and V is TRBV20-1, with D perhaps TRBD1 (5 bases). Sequencing was carried out using lung tumor tissue. The source is a man aged 30 to 45 with non-small cell lung cancer. The CDR3 nucleotides are TGCAGTGCTAAAGATTACTCGGGGGACTATGGCTACACCTTC. This codes for CSAKDYSGDYGYTF.